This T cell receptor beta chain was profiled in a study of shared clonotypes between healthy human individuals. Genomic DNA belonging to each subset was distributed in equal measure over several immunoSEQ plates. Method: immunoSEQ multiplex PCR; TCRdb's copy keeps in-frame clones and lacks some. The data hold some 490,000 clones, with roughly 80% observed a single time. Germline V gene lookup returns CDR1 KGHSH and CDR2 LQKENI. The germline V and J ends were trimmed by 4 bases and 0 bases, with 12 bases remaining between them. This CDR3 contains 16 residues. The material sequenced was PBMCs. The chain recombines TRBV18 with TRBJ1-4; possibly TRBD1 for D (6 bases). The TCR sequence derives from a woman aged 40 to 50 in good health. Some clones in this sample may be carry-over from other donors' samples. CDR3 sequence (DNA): TGTGCCAGCTCACGCGACAGGCCAACAACTAATGAAAAACTGTTTTTT. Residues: CASSRDRPTTNEKLFF.